This entry is about one TCR beta chain. These data are taken from a study of CD8 T cells in Susac syndrome. Random hexamers were used to reverse transcribe the RNA input (about 0.45 to 1 ug). The method of amplification for TCR beta CDR3 was immunoSEQ multiplex PCR, covering 54 Vbeta and 13 Jbeta. TCRdb itself ran the immunoSEQ multiplex PCR reads through MiXCR, one entry per CDR3 protein. This sample carries about 300,000 distinct CDR3 sequences, over 75% of them seen once, and the ten largest clones take about 0.17%. Sequenced material: CD8+ T cells from PBMCs. The receptor was derived from a human donor with multiple sclerosis.

The CDR3 loop reads CAWNPGQGVADTQYF. The CDR3 bases are TGTGCCTGGAACCCGGGACAGGGTGTCGCAGATACGCAGTATTTT. The rearrangement joins TRBV30 to TRBJ2-3; 9 bases line up with TRBD1. The ends lost 4 bases at V and 4 bases at J; junction bases unmatched: 9. From germline, CDR1 is GTSNPN and CDR2 SVGIG (reference sequence). The CDR3 extends over 15 amino acids.